The rows below give T cell receptor beta chains drawn from one sample of a study of memory CD4+ T cells and cytomegalovirus serostatus. Clones were sequenced by immunoSEQ multiplex PCR, and TCRdb holds only the in-frame ones, with some missing. Of over 75,000 clones listed, about 80% were seen once; the top ten hold 3.6%. Sequencing was done on a sample of memory CD4+ T cells from blood. These receptors all come from an adult in good health and CMV-seropositive. Each CDR3 is given with its conserved first and last residue. A D gene is named only where the DNA matches it firmly. For some rows the clone size is stated as once, few or many, or as a class when expanded; others skip it.

V,D,J,size,CDR3,DNA
TRBV5-4,NA,TRBJ2-5,NA,CASSLGSSSEETQYF,TGTGCCAGCAGCTTGGGCAGTAGCTCGGAAGAGACCCAGTACTTC
TRBV9,NA,TRBJ2-4,NA,CASSPRVGIQYF,TGTGCCAGCAGCCCTCGGGTCGGCATTCAGTACTTC
TRBV18,TRBD1,TRBJ2-7,NA,CASSPPGQSYEQYF,TGTGCCAGCTCACCACCGGGACAGTCCTACGAGCAGTACTTC
TRBV7-9,TRBD1,TRBJ1-1,NA,CASSSDRGQTEAFF,TGTGCCAGCAGCTCGGACAGGGGGCAGACTGAAGCTTTCTTT
TRBV28,NA,TRBJ1-2,NA,CASSPRGIYGYTF,TGTGCCAGCAGTCCAAGGGGAATCTATGGCTACACCTTC
TRBV7-2,TRBD2,TRBJ2-1,NA,CASSPPASGRGNEQFF,TGTGCCAGCAGCCCCCCGGCTAGCGGGAGGGGGAATGAGCAGTTCTTC
TRBV2,NA,TRBJ2-1,few,CASSGGFSYNEQFF,TGTGCCAGCAGTGGCGGATTCTCCTACAATGAGCAGTTCTTC
TRBV11-3,NA,TRBJ2-5,NA,CASSLNQQETQYF,TGTGCCAGCAGCTTGAACCAACAAGAGACCCAGTACTTC
TRBV19,NA,TRBJ2-7,NA,CASSLGPAREQYF,TGTGCCAGTAGCCTGGGTCCGGCTCGCGAGCAGTACTTC
TRBV4-2,NA,TRBJ2-5,NA,CASSQVAGYQETQYF,TGTGCCAGCAGCCAAGTTGCAGGGTACCAAGAGACCCAGTACTTC
TRBV19,TRBD2,TRBJ2-5,NA,CASSSAGAGETQYF,TGTGCCAGTAGTTCAGCGGGAGCGGGAGAGACCCAGTACTTC
TRBV7-2,NA,TRBJ1-5,NA,CASSLESGITQPQHF,TGTGCCAGCAGCTTAGAATCAGGGATCACCCAGCCCCAGCATTTT
TRBV2,TRBD2,TRBJ2-1,few,CASSVMGLEQFF,TGTGCCAGCAGTGTCATGGGACTAGAGCAGTTCTTC
TRBV27,NA,TRBJ2-5,NA,CASSRTGGGTQYF,TGTGCCAGCAGTCGGACAGGAGGGGGGACCCAGTACTTC
TRBV20-1,NA,TRBJ1-2,NA,CSATDNYGYTF,TGCAGTGCAACGGATAACTATGGCTACACCTTC
TRBV28,TRBD1,TRBJ2-7,NA,CASQSGGQGYEQYF,TGTGCCAGCCAAAGCGGGGGACAGGGGTACGAGCAGTACTTC
TRBV11-2,TRBD2,TRBJ2-3,NA,CASSPRTSMGGTDTQYF,TGTGCCAGCAGCCCCCGGACTAGCATGGGTGGCACAGATACGCAGTATTTT
TRBV7-9,NA,TRBJ2-5,NA,CASTLTSRAQETQYF,TGTGCCAGCACCCTGACTTCGCGGGCACAAGAGACCCAGTACTTC